A selection of T cell receptor beta chains follows, all from one sample in a study of T-cell memory formation after mild COVID-19. Each CDR3 protein gets one entry after TCRdb re-called the 5' RACE reads with MiXCR. The sample yields 350,000 to 500,000 distinct CDR3 sequences, 20% seen once. What was sequenced was PBMCs or a T cell subset sorted from them (not recorded which). These receptors all stem from an adult woman who had mild COVID-19 (a few samples of this study predate the infection). Cell type and time point are not known. CDR3s include the opening cysteine and the closing phenylalanine or tryptophan. The D gene is left open where the match is weak. For some rows the clone size is stated as once, few or many, or as a class when expanded; others skip it.

D gene: TRBD2
J gene: TRBJ2-7
V gene: TRBV4-1
clone size: many
CDR3 protein: CASSQGLAGGDFSYEQYF
CDR3 DNA: TGCGCCAGCAGCCAAGGCCTAGCGGGGGGTGACTTCTCCTACGAGCAGTACTTC

D gene: NA
J gene: TRBJ2-1
V gene: TRBV29-1
clone size: NA
CDR3 protein: CSAEEGDSYNEQFF
CDR3 DNA: TGCAGCGCCGAAGAGGGGGACTCCTACAATGAGCAGTTCTTC

D gene: NA
J gene: TRBJ2-7
V gene: TRBV29-1
clone size: NA
CDR3 protein: CSVADIYEQYF
CDR3 DNA: TGCAGCGTCGCTGATATCTACGAGCAGTACTTC

D gene: NA
J gene: TRBJ2-1
V gene: TRBV9
clone size: NA
CDR3 protein: CASSVDVRQFF
CDR3 DNA: TGTGCCAGCAGCGTCGACGTCAGGCAGTTCTTC

D gene: NA
J gene: TRBJ2-1
V gene: TRBV27
clone size: few
CDR3 protein: CASSFGRDRVRREQFF
CDR3 DNA: TGTGCCAGCAGTTTCGGGAGGGACAGGGTCCGTCGTGAGCAGTTCTTC

D gene: NA
J gene: TRBJ2-7
V gene: TRBV5-1
clone size: few
CDR3 protein: CASSFEGSIFYEQYF
CDR3 DNA: TGCGCCAGCAGCTTTGAGGGTAGCATCTTCTACGAGCAGTACTTC

D gene: NA
J gene: TRBJ2-5
V gene: TRBV7-2
clone size: NA
CDR3 protein: CASSRSGQKETQYF
CDR3 DNA: TGTGCCAGCAGCCGTTCCGGGCAGAAAGAGACCCAGTACTTC

D gene: TRBD1
J gene: TRBJ1-2
V gene: TRBV6-2/TRBV6-3
clone size: NA
CDR3 protein: CASSFPPGQASYGYTF
CDR3 DNA: TGTGCCAGCAGTTTTCCCCCGGGACAGGCAAGCTATGGCTACACCTTC

D gene: NA
J gene: TRBJ2-7
V gene: TRBV5-1
clone size: few
CDR3 protein: CASAVKVSYEQYF
CDR3 DNA: TGCGCCAGCGCAGTTAAGGTCTCCTACGAGCAGTACTTC

D gene: TRBD2
J gene: TRBJ2-5
V gene: TRBV20-1
clone size: NA
CDR3 protein: CSAPLLGLAQETQYF
CDR3 DNA: TGCAGTGCCCCCCTCCTGGGACTAGCGCAAGAGACCCAGTACTTC

D gene: NA
J gene: TRBJ2-3
V gene: TRBV18
clone size: many
CDR3 protein: CASSPDRSTDTQYF
CDR3 DNA: TGTGCCAGCTCTCCTGACAGGAGCACAGATACGCAGTATTTT

D gene: TRBD1
J gene: TRBJ2-7
V gene: TRBV4-2
clone size: NA
CDR3 protein: CASSQERAGGYEQYF
CDR3 DNA: TGTGCCAGCAGCCAAGAGAGGGCAGGGGGCTACGAGCAGTACTTC

D gene: NA
J gene: TRBJ2-5
V gene: TRBV24-1
clone size: NA
CDR3 protein: CATSDAGRQQATQYF
CDR3 DNA: TGTGCCACCAGTGATGCTGGACGGCAACAGGCGACCCAGTACTTC

D gene: NA
J gene: TRBJ2-1
V gene: TRBV7-2
clone size: few
CDR3 protein: CASSLDSGTSYNEQFF
CDR3 DNA: TGTGCCAGCAGCTTAGACTCGGGGACCTCCTACAATGAGCAGTTCTTC

D gene: TRBD2
J gene: TRBJ2-1
V gene: TRBV30
clone size: NA
CDR3 protein: CAWNPQGLGGYNEQFF
CDR3 DNA: TGTGCCTGGAACCCCCAGGGACTAGGGGGGTACAATGAGCAGTTCTTC

D gene: TRBD2
J gene: TRBJ2-7
V gene: TRBV5-1
clone size: many
CDR3 protein: CASSYSNSGRADQQYF
CDR3 DNA: TGCGCCAGCAGCTATTCCAATAGCGGGAGGGCAGATCAGCAGTACTTC

D gene: TRBD2
J gene: TRBJ2-1
V gene: TRBV6-5
clone size: NA
CDR3 protein: CASSPKYGGFYNEQFF
CDR3 DNA: TGTGCCAGCAGCCCTAAGTACGGGGGGTTCTACAATGAGCAGTTCTTC

D gene: TRBD2
J gene: TRBJ2-7
V gene: TRBV3-1
clone size: few
CDR3 protein: CASSGSGGHSYEQYF
CDR3 DNA: TGTGCCAGCAGCGGTAGCGGGGGCCATTCCTACGAGCAGTACTTC

D gene: TRBD2
J gene: TRBJ2-1
V gene: TRBV7-6
clone size: NA
CDR3 protein: CASSHVAGGSYNEQFF
CDR3 DNA: TGTGCCAGCAGCCACGTAGCGGGAGGGAGCTACAATGAGCAGTTCTTC

D gene: NA
J gene: TRBJ2-3
V gene: TRBV5-4
clone size: NA
CDR3 protein: CASSPRDLGDGTQYF
CDR3 DNA: TGTGCCAGCAGCCCCCGGGACTTAGGAGACGGTACGCAGTATTTT

D gene: NA
J gene: TRBJ1-2
V gene: TRBV5-1
clone size: few
CDR3 protein: CASSREPGTYGYTF
CDR3 DNA: TGCGCCAGCAGCCGGGAGCCGGGGACCTATGGCTACACCTTC

D gene: TRBD1
J gene: TRBJ1-2
V gene: TRBV7-9
clone size: few
CDR3 protein: CASSRDSTTTGYTF
CDR3 DNA: TGTGCCAGCAGCAGGGACAGTACAACCACTGGCTACACCTTC

D gene: NA
J gene: TRBJ2-3
V gene: TRBV5-1
clone size: few
CDR3 protein: CASSPGRTSTDTQYF
CDR3 DNA: TGCGCCAGCAGCCCCGGACGGACTAGCACAGATACGCAGTATTTT

D gene: TRBD2
J gene: TRBJ2-2
V gene: TRBV9
clone size: many
CDR3 protein: CASSHPPSGSPGELFF
CDR3 DNA: TGTGCCAGCAGCCACCCACCTAGCGGGAGCCCCGGGGAGCTGTTTTTT

D gene: NA
J gene: TRBJ2-6
V gene: TRBV6-2/TRBV6-3
clone size: few
CDR3 protein: CASSYSRDGANVLTF
CDR3 DNA: TGTGCCAGCAGTTACTCGAGGGATGGGGCCAACGTCCTGACTTTC

D gene: NA
J gene: TRBJ2-1
V gene: TRBV4-1
clone size: NA
CDR3 protein: CATTSGDSYNEQFF
CDR3 DNA: TGCGCCACTACGTCGGGGGACTCCTACAATGAGCAGTTCTTC

D gene: TRBD1
J gene: TRBJ2-2
V gene: TRBV7-7
clone size: NA
CDR3 protein: CASSSGQGANTGELFF
CDR3 DNA: TGTGCTAGCAGCTCCGGACAGGGAGCGAACACCGGGGAGCTGTTTTTT

D gene: NA
J gene: TRBJ1-6
V gene: TRBV20-1
clone size: NA
CDR3 protein: CSARGTPGGYGYNSPLHF
CDR3 DNA: TGCAGTGCTAGAGGGACCCCCGGCGGGTATGGGTATAATTCACCCCTCCACTTT

D gene: TRBD2
J gene: TRBJ2-7
V gene: TRBV7-2
clone size: few
CDR3 protein: CASSLNGLVNSYEQYF
CDR3 DNA: TGTGCCAGCAGCTTAAACGGACTAGTAAACTCCTACGAGCAGTACTTC

D gene: NA
J gene: TRBJ2-1
V gene: TRBV27
clone size: once
CDR3 protein: CASSRNPDSFNWDEQFF
CDR3 DNA: TGTGCCAGCAGTCGAAACCCGGACAGTTTTAACTGGGATGAGCAGTTCTTC

D gene: NA
J gene: TRBJ2-7
V gene: TRBV12-3/TRBV12-4
clone size: NA
CDR3 protein: CASSLGGTLYEQYF
CDR3 DNA: TGTGCCAGCAGTTTGGGTGGGACACTTTACGAGCAGTACTTC

D gene: TRBD1
J gene: TRBJ2-3
V gene: TRBV5-1
clone size: few
CDR3 protein: CASSVGTGRSDTQYF
CDR3 DNA: TGCGCCAGCAGCGTGGGGACAGGGAGGTCAGATACGCAGTATTTT

D gene: NA
J gene: TRBJ1-1
V gene: TRBV25-1
clone size: NA
CDR3 protein: CASSWAQITFF
CDR3 DNA: TGTGCCAGCAGCTGGGCCCAAATAACTTTCTTT

D gene: TRBD2
J gene: TRBJ2-3
V gene: TRBV11-2
clone size: NA
CDR3 protein: CASSSLAGRTDTQYF
CDR3 DNA: TGTGCCAGCAGCTCCCTAGCGGGACGCACAGATACGCAGTATTTT

D gene: NA
J gene: TRBJ2-7
V gene: TRBV4-1
clone size: once
CDR3 protein: CASSQAGQLTYEQYF
CDR3 DNA: TGCGCCAGCAGCCAAGCTGGACAGTTAACCTACGAGCAGTACTTC

D gene: NA
J gene: TRBJ1-2
V gene: TRBV12-3/TRBV12-4
clone size: few
CDR3 protein: CASSLAGGFAAYGYTF
CDR3 DNA: TGTGCCAGCAGTTTAGCGGGGGGCTTCGCGGCCTATGGCTACACCTTC

D gene: TRBD1
J gene: TRBJ1-1
V gene: TRBV5-1
clone size: few
CDR3 protein: CASSLPSRDRGGNTEAFF
CDR3 DNA: TGCGCCAGCAGCTTACCGTCCCGGGACAGGGGCGGGAACACTGAAGCTTTCTTT

D gene: TRBD2
J gene: TRBJ2-7
V gene: TRBV7-8
clone size: few
CDR3 protein: CASSLRGSGGAYEQYF
CDR3 DNA: TGTGCCAGCAGCTTACGCGGCAGCGGGGGGGCCTACGAGCAGTACTTC

D gene: NA
J gene: TRBJ1-5
V gene: TRBV19
clone size: NA
CDR3 protein: CASSIDEGGPQHF
CDR3 DNA: TGTGCCAGTAGTATAGATGAGGGCGGGCCCCAGCATTTT

D gene: NA
J gene: TRBJ1-3
V gene: TRBV4-2
clone size: NA
CDR3 protein: CASSQERVQGLSGNTIYF
CDR3 DNA: TGTGCCAGCAGCCAAGAGAGGGTTCAGGGCCTCTCTGGAAACACCATATATTTT

D gene: NA
J gene: TRBJ2-7
V gene: TRBV7-9
clone size: few
CDR3 protein: CASSLGGVGSYEQYF
CDR3 DNA: TGTGCCAGCAGCTTAGGGGGAGTGGGATCCTACGAGCAGTACTTC

D gene: NA
J gene: TRBJ1-3
V gene: TRBV4-3
clone size: many
CDR3 protein: CASSQGTAGNTIYF
CDR3 DNA: TGCGCCAGCAGCCAAGGGACAGCTGGAAACACCATATATTTT

D gene: TRBD1
J gene: TRBJ2-7
V gene: TRBV12-5
clone size: NA
CDR3 protein: CASGFAVVGQGPYEQYF
CDR3 DNA: TGTGCTAGTGGTTTCGCGGTCGTGGGACAGGGACCCTACGAGCAGTACTTC

D gene: NA
J gene: TRBJ2-7
V gene: TRBV5-6
clone size: NA
CDR3 protein: CASRRDAYEQYF
CDR3 DNA: TGTGCCAGCAGAAGAGACGCCTACGAGCAGTACTTC

D gene: TRBD1
J gene: TRBJ1-2
V gene: TRBV7-9
clone size: NA
CDR3 protein: CASRPGTGYGYTF
CDR3 DNA: TGTGCCAGCAGACCGGGGACAGGCTATGGCTACACCTTC

D gene: TRBD2
J gene: TRBJ2-5
V gene: TRBV2
clone size: few
CDR3 protein: CASSEGGLAAPRETQYF
CDR3 DNA: TGTGCCAGCAGTGAAGGAGGACTAGCGGCCCCTCGGGAGACCCAGTACTTC

D gene: NA
J gene: TRBJ2-1
V gene: TRBV6-1
clone size: NA
CDR3 protein: CASSEVRVQGYYNEQFF
CDR3 DNA: TGTGCCAGCAGTGAGGTCCGGGTCCAGGGATACTACAATGAGCAGTTCTTC

D gene: TRBD2
J gene: TRBJ2-4
V gene: TRBV24-1
clone size: NA
CDR3 protein: CATSGSGVAKNIQYF
CDR3 DNA: TGTGCCACCAGTGGCAGCGGGGTCGCCAAAAACATTCAGTACTTC